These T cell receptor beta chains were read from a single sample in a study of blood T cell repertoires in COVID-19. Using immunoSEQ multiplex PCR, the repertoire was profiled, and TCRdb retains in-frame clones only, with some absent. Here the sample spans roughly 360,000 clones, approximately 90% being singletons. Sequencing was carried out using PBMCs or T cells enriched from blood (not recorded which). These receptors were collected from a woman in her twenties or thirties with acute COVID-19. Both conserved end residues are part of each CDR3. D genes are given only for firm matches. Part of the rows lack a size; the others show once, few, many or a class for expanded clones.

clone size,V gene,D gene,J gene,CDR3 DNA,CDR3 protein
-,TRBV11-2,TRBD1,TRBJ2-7,TGTGCCAGCAGCCCGAGACAGGGTGGAGGAGGCGAGCAGTACTTC,CASSPRQGGGGEQYF
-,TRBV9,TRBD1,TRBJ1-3,TGTGCCAGCAGCGCCGGGACAGGGGCTGGAAACACCATATATTTT,CASSAGTGAGNTIYF
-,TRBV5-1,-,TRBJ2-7,TGCGCCAGCAGCCCAACAACAGGGAGCGACGCGGAGCAGTACTTC,CASSPTTGSDAEQYF
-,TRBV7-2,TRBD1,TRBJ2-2,TGTGCCAGCAGCCCCCGGACAGGGCCCGGGGAGCTGTTTTTT,CASSPRTGPGELFF
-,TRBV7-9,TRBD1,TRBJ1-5,TGTGCCAGCAGCTCTGGACAGGGTGGTCAGCCCCAGCATTTT,CASSSGQGGQPQHF
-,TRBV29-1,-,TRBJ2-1,TGCAGCGTTGAACAGGGGTACAATGAGCAGTTCTTC,CSVEQGYNEQFF
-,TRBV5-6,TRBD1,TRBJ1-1,TGTGCCAGCAGCTTGGCTTATGTGGACAGGGAATGGGGAGCTTTCTTT,CASSLAYVDREWGAFF
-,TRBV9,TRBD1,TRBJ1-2,TGTGCCAGCAGCGTAGATCCGTGGTGGGACAGTAACTATGGCTACACCTTC,CASSVDPWWDSNYGYTF
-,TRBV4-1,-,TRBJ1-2,TGCGCCAGCAGCCAGCCGTCTGCGGGCAAGAAGTATGGCTACACCTTC,CASSQPSAGKKYGYTF
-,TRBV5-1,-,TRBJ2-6,TGCGCCAGCAGCCAGGGCTCAGAGACTGGGGCCAACGTCCTGACTTTC,CASSQGSETGANVLTF
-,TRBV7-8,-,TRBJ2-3,TGTGCCAGCAGCTTAGACCAGGTGGGCACAGATACGCAGTATTTT,CASSLDQVGTDTQYF
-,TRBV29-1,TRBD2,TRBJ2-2,TGCAGCGTTGAGCGGGGGGACACCGGGGAGCTGTTTTTT,CSVERGDTGELFF
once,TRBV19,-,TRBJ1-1,TGTGCCAGTAGTATATTTGGGGGAAATGGCGGGGTGAACACTGAAGCTTTCTTT,CASSIFGGNGGVNTEAFF
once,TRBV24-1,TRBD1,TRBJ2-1,TGTGCCACCAGTGCTCTGGGACAGGGAGCCTACAATGAGCAGTTCTTC,CATSALGQGAYNEQFF
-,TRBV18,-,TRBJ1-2,TGTGCCAGCTCACCCGCCGCGGGTGCTAACTATGGCTACACCTTC,CASSPAAGANYGYTF
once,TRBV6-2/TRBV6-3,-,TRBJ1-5,TGTGCCAGCAGTTTTCTACAGCTAAGCAATCAGCCCCAGCATTTT,CASSFLQLSNQPQHF
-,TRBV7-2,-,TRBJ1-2,TGTGCCAGCAGCCCCCAGGGTGGCTACACCTTC,CASSPQGGYTF
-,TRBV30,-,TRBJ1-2,TGTGCCTGGAGTGCCCCAGGGGCGGCGGGCTATGGCTACACCTTC,CAWSAPGAAGYGYTF
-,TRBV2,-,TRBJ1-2,TGTGCCAGCAGTGAAGCGTTAGGCACGGCGGACTACACCTTC,CASSEALGTADYTF
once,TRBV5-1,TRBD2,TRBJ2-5,TGCGCCAGCAGCTTACTAGCGGTACAAGAGACCCAGTACTTC,CASSLLAVQETQYF
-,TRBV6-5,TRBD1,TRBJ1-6,TGTGCCAGCAGTTACGAGGGACAGCGGCGGGGGGCCCTCCACTTT,CASSYEGQRRGALHF
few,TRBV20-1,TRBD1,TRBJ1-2,TGCAGTGCTAGTGACAGGGGAGCTAACTATGGCTACACCTTC,CSASDRGANYGYTF
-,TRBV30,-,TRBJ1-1,TGTGCCTGGAATCAGGGGACAGCTTTCTTT,CAWNQGTAFF
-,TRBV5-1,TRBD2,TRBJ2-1,TGCGCCAGCAGCTTCGGACTAGCGGGGGGGTATGAGCAGTTCTTC,CASSFGLAGGYEQFF
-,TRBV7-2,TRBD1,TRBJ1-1,TGTGCCAGCAGCCGACAGGGGAGGGCTGAAGCTTTCTTT,CASSRQGRAEAFF
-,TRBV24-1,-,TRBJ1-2,TGTGCCACCCAGCAGTTCGATCAGACAGATACCCCTCTCGGGGGCTACACCTTC,CATQQFDQTDTPLGGYTF
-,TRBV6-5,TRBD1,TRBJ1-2,TGTGCCAGCAGTTACTTCACAGGGGATGGCTACACCTTC,CASSYFTGDGYTF
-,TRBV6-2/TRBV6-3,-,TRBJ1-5,TGTGCCAGCAGTTACTCGTCGGGTTATAGCAATCAGCCCCAGCATTTT,CASSYSSGYSNQPQHF
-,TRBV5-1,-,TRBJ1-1,TGCGCCAGCAGCGAAACCAGGGGAACTGAAGCTTTCTTT,CASSETRGTEAFF
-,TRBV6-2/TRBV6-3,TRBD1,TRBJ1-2,TGTGCCAGCAGTCTGGACAGGAATTATGGCTACACCTTC,CASSLDRNYGYTF
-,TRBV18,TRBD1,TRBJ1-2,TGTGCCAGCTCACCGTCCGGGACAGACTATGGCTACACCTTC,CASSPSGTDYGYTF
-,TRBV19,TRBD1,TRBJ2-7,TGTGCCAGTAGTATCCGCCCTGGACAGGACTACGAGCAGTACTTC,CASSIRPGQDYEQYF
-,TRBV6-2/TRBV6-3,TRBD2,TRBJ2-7,TGTGCCAGCAGTTACGATGATAGCGGGGCGACCTACGAGCAGTACTTC,CASSYDDSGATYEQYF
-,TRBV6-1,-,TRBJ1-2,TGTGCCAGCAGTGACAGCCCCGGAGGGGGCTACACCTTC,CASSDSPGGGYTF
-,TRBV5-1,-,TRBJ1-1,TGCGCCAGCAGCTTGAAGACCCGAGGTACTGAAGCTTTCTTT,CASSLKTRGTEAFF
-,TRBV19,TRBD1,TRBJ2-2,TGTGCCAGTAGTTCTTACAGGGGGAACACCGGGGAGCTGTTTTTT,CASSSYRGNTGELFF
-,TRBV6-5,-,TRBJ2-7,TGTGCCAGCAGTTACTCCTGGAGCACGAACTACGAGCAGTACTTC,CASSYSWSTNYEQYF
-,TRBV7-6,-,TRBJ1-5,TGTGCCAGCAGCTTAGATGGCACTCAACGAGGTCAGCCCCAGCATTTT,CASSLDGTQRGQPQHF
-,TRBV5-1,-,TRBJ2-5,TGCGCCAGCAGACGCAGTGTTGAGACCCAGTACTTC,CASRRSVETQYF
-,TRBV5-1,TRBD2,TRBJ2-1,TGCGCCAGCAGCCCCGGACTAGCCCTGTTTGAGCAGTTCTTC,CASSPGLALFEQFF